The clone carrying this TCR beta chain was recorded a few times. How the authors handled the data: Reference gene primers were amplified, and this amplification served to estimate nucleated cell counts. Assay: immunoSEQ multiplex PCR; the TCRdb copy retains only in-frame clones and omits some. That table furnishes V, J and clone size, whereas the DNA furnished D and trimming. The table shows around 180,000 clones, with approximately 85% occurring only once. This specimen comes from a study of blood T cell repertoires in COVID-19. Looking at the study overall: Both acute and convalescent COVID-19 samples were obtained from the United States, Italy and Spain.

The CDR3 extends over 14 amino acids. Germline CDR1 reads MRHNA; CDR2 reads SNTAGT. J lost 6 bases, V lost 4 bases, and 6 bases had no gene match. The receptor was derived from a man aged 80 or over with COVID-19, enrolled during active disease. The sample consisted of peripheral blood. The chain carries TRBV6-4 and TRBJ2-1; 7 nucleotides line up with TRBD2. The CDR3, as DNA: TGTGCCAGCAGTGGGGGAGGGTCCGCCAATGAGCAGTTCTTC. Protein product: CASSGGGSANEQFF.